Each of the 5 T cell receptor beta chains below was sequenced from the same sample in a study of STAT3 mutations in large granular lymphocyte leukemia (dated by TCRdb to 2018 to 2020). Paper-wide results and their limitations: Every T-LGLL patient showed at least one immunodominant TCRbeta clonotype, and about half showed multiple immunodominant subclonotypes.

No antigens are known for them. Libraries were prepared through the immunoSEQ multiplex PCR assay. TCRdb took this table from immuneACCESS and kept in-frame rearrangements with V and J called. Such tables lack part of the clones; where checked against another copy, unresolved V genes explain under half of the gap, and the rest is unexplained. Present in this sample are about 7,000 clones, roughly 50% of which were seen just once. The ten largest clones take up 76% of the sample. The sample comprised peripheral blood mononuclear cells. The receptors were sampled from a boy between 10 and 17 years old with T-cell large granular lymphocyte leukemia. Some clones in this sample may be carry-over from other donors' samples. The age is the age at diagnosis.

V and J are TRBV7-9 and TRBJ2-1; TRBD2 matches 7 bases. The J segment lost 6 bases and the V segment lost 9 bases, leaving 8 bases of the junction unmatched. The germline V gene has CDR1 SEHNR and CDR2 FQNEAQ (reference sequence). This CDR3 is built from 13 residues. The CDR3 here is CASPWPGGNEQFF. CDR3 nucleotides: TGTGCCAGTCCCTGGCCGGGGGGCAATGAGCAGTTCTTC. Full variable domain (rest looked up from reference TRBV7-9 and TRBJ2-1): DTGVSQNPRHKITKRGQNVTFRCDPISEHNRLYWYRQTLGQGPEFLTYFQNEAQLEKSRLLSDRFSAERPKGSFSTLEIQRTEQGDSAMYLCASPWPGGNEQFFGPGTRLTVL.

The chain carries TRBV4-3 and TRBJ2-5, with 7 bases that match TRBD2. The V and J ends lost 0 bases and 5 bases, in that order; junction bases with no gene match: 6. Germline V gene data show CDR1 as LGHNA and CDR2 as YSLEER. This CDR3 is built from 15 residues. CDR3 sequence reads: CASSQELTSWETQYF. CDR3 nucleotides: TGCGCCAGCAGCCAAGAATTGACTAGCTGGGAGACCCAGTACTTC.

This clone showed up just once. This chain joins TRBV6-1 and TRBJ2-1, with D maybe TRBD2 (6 bases). CDR1 and CDR2 (germline): MNHNS, SASEGT. The CDR3 runs 15 residues. V dropped 3 bases and J dropped 3 bases, with 12 bases sitting between them. CDR3 amino acids: CASSDDRDFYNEQFF. CDR3 bases: TGTGCCAGCAGTGATGACCGGGACTTCTACAATGAGCAGTTCTTC.

This clone was observed a handful of times. This sequence joins TRBV5-4 and TRBJ2-7; D is perhaps TRBD2 (6 bases). Trimming removed 2 bases from V and 6 bases from J, with 12 bases in between. This CDR3 region has 13 residues. In germline, CDR1 is SGHNT, CDR2 YYREEE (reference sequence). The CDR3 DNA is TGTGCCAGCAGCTTTGGTCAGGGAGGCGAGCAGTACTTC. Protein product: CASSFGQGGEQYF. The full variable domain, with the rest looked up from reference TRBV5-4 and TRBJ2-7, is ETGVTQSPTHLIKTRGQQVTLRCSSQSGHNTVSWYQQALGQGPQFIFQYYREEENGRGNFPPRFSGLQFPNYSSELNVNALELDDSALYLCASSFGQGGEQYFGPGTRLTVT.

V gene TRBV5-1 combines with J gene TRBJ1-2; the match to TRBD1 covers 11 bases. With 5 bases clipped from V and 4 bases from J, the junction kept 7 bases outside the gene matches. Germline CDR1 SGHRS, CDR2 YFSETQ. CDR3 length equals 15 residues. The CDR3 protein is CASRLTGTGGYGYTF. The CDR3 DNA reads TGCGCCAGCAGACTTACCGGGACAGGGGGCTATGGCTACACCTTC.